Here is one T cell receptor (beta chain) with its context. This record comes from a study of blood T cell repertoires in COVID-19. How the authors handled the data: Using reference gene primer amplification, nucleated cell counts were estimated. Assay used: immunoSEQ multiplex PCR; TCRdb lists only in-frame clones, some missing. V and J calls and clone size are those listed in that table; D and trimming were worked out from the DNA. The sample includes tens of thousands of clones, 75% to 90% seen only once; the top ten take around 45%. Specimen: peripheral blood. The TCR comes from a man in his 60s with active or convalescent COVID-19.

The CDR3 sequence is CASSLQGALRGYTF. Written as DNA, the CDR3 is TGTGCCAGCAGCTTACAGGGGGCCCTTAGGGGCTACACCTTC. This chain links TRBV7-2 with TRBJ1-2; 8 bases are shared with TRBD1. J gave up 8 bases and V 2 bases, and 7 bases lay outside the gene matches. This CDR3 comprises 14 residues. Germline V gene lookup returns CDR1 SGHTA and CDR2 FQGNSA.